Listed here are 27 T cell receptor beta chains from one sample, sequenced in a study of T cells in localized non-small cell lung cancer. Here immunoSEQ multiplex PCR was the method, and the copy in TCRdb shows in-frame clones only, minus some. Among 40,000 to 60,000 clones listed, around 87% were seen once. Sequences were derived from PBMCs, sampled before any cancer treatment. The receptors were gathered from a female donor with stage II lung adenocarcinoma.

The chain links TRBV9 to TRBJ2-2; the match to TRBD1 covers 11 bases. Looked up from germline, CDR1 is SGDLS and CDR2 is YYNGEE. CDR3 length: 16 residues. Germline trimming cut 2 bases from V and 4 bases from J; bases unmatched to any gene: 4. In DNA form, the CDR3 reads TGTGCCAGCAGCGTTGCCGGGACAGGGGGCACCGGGGAGCTGTTTTTT. Translation gives CASSVAGTGGTGELFF.

This chain connects TRBV29-1 to TRBJ1-1; 11 nucleotides match TRBD1. This CDR3 is built from 16 residues. In germline, CDR1 is SQVTM, CDR2 ANQGSEA. V was clipped by 6 bases and J by 1 base; unmatched bases: 10. The CDR3: CSVAPGQGVTNTEAFF. The CDR3 DNA is TGCAGCGTCGCCCCGGGACAGGGGGTGACGAACACTGAAGCTTTCTTT.

The CDR3 region is CARRLGPYEQYF. The CDR3 DNA is TGTGCCCGACGGCTGGGTCCCTACGAGCAGTACTTC. The chain joins TRBV30 to TRBJ2-7; D unclear. The CDR3 consists of 12 residues. V dropped 8 bases and J dropped 2 bases, with 13 bases sitting between them. CDR1 GTSNPN and CDR2 SVGIG come from the germline V gene (reference sequence).

V gene TRBV7-8 combines with J gene TRBJ2-1, with 8 bases fitting TRBD1. This CDR3 is 14 amino acids long. The germline CDR1 and CDR2 sequences are SGHVS and FQNEAQ. The V segment lost 5 bases and the J segment 4 bases; nucleotides outside the gene matches: 4. CDR3 DNA: TGTGCCAGCAGCGGACAGGGTCGGTACAATGAGCAGTTCTTC. Protein product: CASSGQGRYNEQFF.

As DNA, the CDR3 is TGTGCCAGCAGCTTAGATGGTCTAGTTCCGGAGACCCAGTACTTC. Its translation is CASSLDGLVPETQYF. The chain combines TRBV7-6 with TRBJ2-5; D ambiguous. The CDR3 has 15 residues. The germline gives CDR1 SGHVS, CDR2 FNYEAQ. Trimming removed 1 base from V and 5 bases from J, with 14 bases in between. Filled out from reference TRBV7-6 and TRBJ2-5, the complete variable domain reads GAGVSQSPRYKVTKRGQDVALRCDPISGHVSLYWYRQALGQGPEFLTYFNYEAQQDKSGLPNDRFSAERPEGSISTLTIQRTEQRDSAMYRCASSLDGLVPETQYFGPGTRLLVL.

The chain links TRBV13 to TRBJ2-1, with a tentative D call TRBD2 (6 bases). The V and J ends lost 3 bases and 1 base respectively, with 10 bases between them. The CDR3 is made up of 15 amino acids. CDR1 is PRHDT and CDR2 is FYEKMQ in the germline V gene (reference sequence). CDR3 nucleotide sequence: TGTGCCAGCAGCTTTCTGCGGGGTTCCTACAATGAGCAGTTCTTC. Translating gives CASSFLRGSYNEQFF.

This sequence joins TRBV6-5 and TRBJ2-1; D possibly matches TRBD1 or TRBD2 (6 bases each). Germline-derived CDR1 and CDR2 are MNHEY and SVGAGI. The CDR3 runs 15 residues. The V gene lost 2 bases and the J gene lost 4 bases, with 12 bases spanning the gap. The CDR3 DNA sequence: TGTGCCAGCAGTTACCGAGGGGGGAGATACAATGAGCAGTTCTTC. It encodes CASSYRGGRYNEQFF.

This rearrangement joins TRBV6-6 to TRBJ1-1, with D unresolved. Between the trimmed V and J ends, which lost 6 bases and 4 bases, there was a span of 15 bases. CDR1 is MNHNY and CDR2 is SVGAGI in the germline V gene (reference sequence). CDR3 length: 14 amino acids. CDR3 in DNA: TGTGCCAGCAGGTACGGCGGAGGAAGCACTGAAGCTTTCTTT. Translation gives CASRYGGGSTEAFF.

The chain has TRBV7-3 and TRBJ2-3; 7 bases fit TRBD2. Trimming cost V 4 bases and J 2 bases; bases outside gene matches: 9. From germline, CDR1 is SGHTA and CDR2 FQGTGA. This CDR3 has 16 residues. The CDR3 region has the DNA TGTGCCAGCAGCTCTGGCTGGCGGGGGAACACAGATACGCAGTATTTT. This codes for CASSSGWRGNTDTQYF.

The rearrangement joins TRBV19 to TRBJ2-3; a possible D gene is TRBD2 (6 bases). CDR3 length equals 15 residues. Trimming removed 0 bases from V and 1 base from J, with 8 bases in between. CDR1 is LNHDA, CDR2 SQIVND, per germline (reference sequence). In DNA, the CDR3 is TGTGCCAGTAGTATAGAGGCGGGACGCACAGATACGCAGTATTTT. This codes for CASSIEAGRTDTQYF.

The V gene is TRBV6-1, the J gene TRBJ1-2; the D is unclear. V lost 1 base, J lost 2 bases, and 14 bases lay in between. This CDR3 has 16 amino acids. Germline CDR1 reads MNHNS; CDR2 reads SASEGT. The CDR3 is CASSEVGGGGNYGYTF. CDR3 bases: TGTGCCAGCAGTGAAGTCGGCGGAGGTGGGAACTATGGCTACACCTTC.

This clone was detected once. The gene calls are TRBV7-2 and TRBJ1-2; D remains unclear. The CDR3 has 16 amino acids. Germline values: CDR1 SGHTA, CDR2 FQGNSA. V was pared by 2 bases and J by 3 bases, with 16 bases between. CDR3 protein: CASSLYSGRSDYGYTF. The CDR3 DNA reads as TGTGCCAGCAGCTTATACTCGGGCCGCAGTGACTATGGCTACACCTTC.

This sequence joins TRBV7-8 and TRBJ2-7; 7 bases agree with TRBD2. J lost 2 bases, V lost 4 bases, and 8 bases had no gene match. The CDR3 is made up of 15 amino acids. Germline lookup yields CDR1 SGHVS and CDR2 FQNEAQ. The CDR3 protein is CASSSTPGLTYEQYF. In DNA form, the CDR3 reads TGTGCCAGCAGCTCGACCCCGGGACTAACCTACGAGCAGTACTTC.

The chain uses TRBV7-9 and TRBJ1-1; D is unresolved. The V gene's germline CDR1 is SEHNR and CDR2 FQNEAQ (reference sequence). Trimming pared 4 bases from V and 0 bases from J, leaving 6 bases between. This CDR3 has 13 amino acids. CDR3 loop: CASSSGVNTEAFF. The CDR3 DNA sequence: TGTGCCAGCAGCTCAGGAGTGAACACTGAAGCTTTCTTT.

The chain recombines TRBV5-1 with TRBJ1-3; D remains unclear. CDR3 length: 14 residues. Per germline, CDR1 SGHRS and CDR2 YFSETQ. The V end lost 0 bases, the J end lost 4 bases, and 8 bases lay between the germline ends. The CDR3 DNA is TGCGCCAGCAGCTTGGGAGGGATGGGAAACACCATATATTTT. It yields the protein CASSLGGMGNTIYF.

The chain couples TRBV7-9 to TRBJ2-7; a possible D gene is TRBD1 (6 bases). The germline V gene encodes CDR1 SEHNR and CDR2 FQNEAQ (reference sequence). This CDR3 has 16 amino acids. The V end was cut by 6 bases, the J end by 1 base, with 19 bases between. DNA of the CDR3: TGTGCCAGCAGTCCCCCCAGGGGAATTGAATCCTACGAGCAGTACTTC. Amino acid sequence: CASSPPRGIESYEQYF. Filled out from reference TRBV7-9 and TRBJ2-7, the complete variable domain reads DTGVSQNPRHKITKRGQNVTFRCDPISEHNRLYWYRQTLGQGPEFLTYFQNEAQLEKSRLLSDRFSAERPKGSFSTLEIQRTEQGDSAMYLCASSPPRGIESYEQYFGPGTRLTVT.

V is TRBV2 and J is TRBJ1-1, with TRBD1 identical over 8 bases. CDR3 length equals 17 residues. Germline CDR1 and CDR2: SNHLY and FYNNEI. The trim removed 4 bases at V and 5 bases at J, leaving 15 bases unmatched. The CDR3 region has the DNA TGTGCCAGCAGTGGACAGGGGAGGGCCGGGTCCGGGACTGAAGCTTTCTTT. Its translation: CASSGQGRAGSGTEAFF.

The CDR3 loop is CAISESETQYF. The CDR3 nucleotides are TGTGCCATCAGTGAGTCTGAGACCCAGTACTTC. The J gene is TRBJ2-5, the V gene TRBV10-3; D unresolved. Germline CDR1 and CDR2: ENHRY and SYGVKD. The ends were cut back, 0 bases at V and 5 bases at J, with 1 base in the middle. The CDR3 is made up of 11 amino acids.

CDR3 loop: CASSLMAGEGEKLFF. CDR3 bases: TGTGCCAGCAGTTTAATGGCCGGGGAGGGAGAAAAACTGTTTTTT. The chain combines TRBV28 with TRBJ1-4; D call uncertain. Germline values: CDR1 MDHEN, CDR2 SYDVKM. Trimming stripped 2 bases from V and 8 bases from J, with 15 bases between. The CDR3 loop spans 15 amino acids.

V and J are TRBV14 and TRBJ2-7; D is unclear. From germline, CDR1 is SGHDN and CDR2 FVKESK. Trimming left V 3 bases short and J 3 bases short, with 18 bases between. The CDR3 is 16 amino acids. CDR3 nucleotides: TGTGCCAGCAGCCACATTTCGGCCACTACTTACTACGAGCAGTACTTC. Protein product: CASSHISATTYYEQYF.

The CDR3 DNA reads TGTGCCAGCAGCGGGACAGGGGGGACCTACGAGCAGTACTTC. This gives the protein CASSGTGGTYEQYF. The V gene is TRBV2, the J gene TRBJ2-7, with 11 bases aligning to TRBD1. The germline V gene encodes CDR1 SNHLY and CDR2 FYNNEI. This CDR3 comprises 14 residues. Trimming cost V 6 bases and J 2 bases; bases outside gene matches: 3.

Concerning this clone itself: The same CDR3 also results from other DNA sequences found in this sample. The chain links TRBV11-2 to TRBJ1-1; D unresolved. This CDR3 spans 13 amino acids. Germline V lookup: CDR1 SGHAT, CDR2 FQNNGV. V was clipped by 0 bases and J by 1 base, with 3 bases between them. The CDR3 DNA follows: TGTGCCAGCAGCTTAGACAGGAACACTGAAGCTTTCTTT. Translated, it gives CASSLDRNTEAFF.

The genes are TRBV5-6 and TRBJ2-7; D gene unclear. The ends were cut back, 0 bases at V and 0 bases at J, with 7 bases in the middle. Germline-derived CDR1 and CDR2 are SGHDT and YYEEEE. The CDR3 extends over 14 amino acids. This chain's CDR3 is CASSLGRSSYEQYF. Here the CDR3 DNA reads TGTGCCAGCAGCTTGGGAAGGAGCTCCTACGAGCAGTACTTC.

This clone was recorded once. The V call is TRBV6-6, the J call TRBJ2-5; D gene ambiguous. The J call is uncertain, as TRBJ2-7 better fits the DNA end. The CDR3 is 13 amino acids. Germline values: CDR1 MNHNY, CDR2 SVGAGI (reference sequence). CDR3 in DNA: TGTGCCAGCAGTTACGCTCTAGGATACGAGCAGTACTTC. It encodes CASSYALGYEQYF.

This clone was seen a handful of times. The J gene is TRBJ1-3, the V gene TRBV28; D is ambiguous. This CDR3 is built from 15 residues. V lost 5 bases to trimming and J lost 0 bases, with 11 bases between them. Germline V gives CDR1 MDHEN, CDR2 SYDVKM. Written as DNA, the CDR3 is TGTGCCAGCAGTCCCACCCGGCCCTCTGGAAACACCATATATTTT. Amino acid sequence: CASSPTRPSGNTIYF.

This clone showed up just once. The V and J genes are TRBV10-3 and TRBJ1-2, with 10 bases aligning to TRBD1. The CDR3 contains 15 residues. The J segment lost 8 bases and the V segment lost 3 bases, leaving 9 bases of the junction unmatched. Germline CDR1 reads ENHRY; CDR2 reads SYGVKD. The CDR3 sequence is CAISEGQGVSSGYTF. CDR3 sequence (DNA): TGTGCCATCAGTGAAGGACAGGGGGTGTCTTCGGGCTACACCTTC.

V usage is TRBV10-1 and J usage is TRBJ2-5; weak D call: TRBD1 (5 bases). Trimming took 3 bases from V and 1 from J, leaving 12 bases between them. This CDR3 contains 15 residues. Germline assignment: CDR1 WNHNN and CDR2 SYGVQD (reference sequence). CDR3 sequence: CASSDHGQIQETQYF. CDR3 DNA: TGCGCCAGCAGTGATCACGGACAAATCCAAGAGACCCAGTACTTC.